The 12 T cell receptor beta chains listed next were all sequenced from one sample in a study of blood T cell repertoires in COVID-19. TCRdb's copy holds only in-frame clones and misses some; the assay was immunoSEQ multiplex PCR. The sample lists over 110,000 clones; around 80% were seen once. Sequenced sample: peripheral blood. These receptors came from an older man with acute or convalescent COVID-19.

This CDR3 reads CASSLARGRSYNEQFF. The DNA of the CDR3 is TGTGCCAGCAGCTTAGCGCGCGGTCGCTCCTACAATGAGCAGTTCTTC. The rearrangement uses TRBV7-2 and TRBJ2-1; D is uncertain. V was clipped by 0 bases and J by 0 bases, with 9 bases between them. There are 16 residues in the CDR3. Germline loops: CDR1 SGHTA, CDR2 FQGNSA.

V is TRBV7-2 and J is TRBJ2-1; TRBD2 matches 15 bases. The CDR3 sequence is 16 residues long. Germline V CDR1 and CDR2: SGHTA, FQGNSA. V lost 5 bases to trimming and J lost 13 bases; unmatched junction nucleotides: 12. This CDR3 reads CASSPTGLAGGPSQFF. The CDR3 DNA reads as TGTGCCAGCAGCCCAACGGGACTAGCGGGGGGACCTAGTCAGTTCTTC.

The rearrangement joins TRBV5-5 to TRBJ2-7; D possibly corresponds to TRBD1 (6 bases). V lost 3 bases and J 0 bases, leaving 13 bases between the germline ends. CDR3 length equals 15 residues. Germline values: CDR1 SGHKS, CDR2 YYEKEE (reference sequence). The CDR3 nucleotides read TGTGCCAGCAGCTCCTTCTTAGGGGGCTCCTACGAGCAGTACTTC. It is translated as CASSSFLGGSYEQYF.

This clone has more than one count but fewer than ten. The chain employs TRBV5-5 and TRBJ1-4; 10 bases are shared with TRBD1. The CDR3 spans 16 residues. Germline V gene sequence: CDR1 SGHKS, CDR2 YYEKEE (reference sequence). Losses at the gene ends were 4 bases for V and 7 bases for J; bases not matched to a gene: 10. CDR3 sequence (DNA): TGTGCCAGCAGCGACAACCGGGGACAGGGGAGTGAAAAACTGTTTTTT. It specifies CASSDNRGQGSEKLFF.

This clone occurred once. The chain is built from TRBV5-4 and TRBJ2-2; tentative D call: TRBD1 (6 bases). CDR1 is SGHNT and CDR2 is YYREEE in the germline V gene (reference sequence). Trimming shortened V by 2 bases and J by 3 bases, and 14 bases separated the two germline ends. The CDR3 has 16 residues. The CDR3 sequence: CASSLAGQSHTGELFF. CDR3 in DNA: TGTGCCAGCAGCTTAGCCGGACAGAGTCACACCGGGGAGCTGTTTTTT.

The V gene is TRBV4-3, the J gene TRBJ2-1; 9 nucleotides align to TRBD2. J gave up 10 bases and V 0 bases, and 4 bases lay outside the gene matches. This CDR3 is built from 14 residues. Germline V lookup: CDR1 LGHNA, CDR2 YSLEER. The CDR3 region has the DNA TGCGCCAGCAGCCAAGAGCGGGGGGGCTCCGAGCAGTTCTTC. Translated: CASSQERGGSEQFF.

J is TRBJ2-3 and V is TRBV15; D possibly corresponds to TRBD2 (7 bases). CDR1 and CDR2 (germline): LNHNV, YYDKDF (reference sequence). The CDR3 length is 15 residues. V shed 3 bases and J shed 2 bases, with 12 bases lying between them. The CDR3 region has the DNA TGTGCCACCAGCAGTGGGGGGGCTACCACAGATACGCAGTATTTT. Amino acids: CATSSGGATTDTQYF.

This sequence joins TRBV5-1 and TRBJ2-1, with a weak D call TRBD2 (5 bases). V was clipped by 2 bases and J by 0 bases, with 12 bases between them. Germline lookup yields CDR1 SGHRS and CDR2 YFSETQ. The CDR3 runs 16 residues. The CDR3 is CASSLEGMVSYNEQFF. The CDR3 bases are TGCGCCAGCAGCTTAGAGGGTATGGTCTCCTACAATGAGCAGTTCTTC.

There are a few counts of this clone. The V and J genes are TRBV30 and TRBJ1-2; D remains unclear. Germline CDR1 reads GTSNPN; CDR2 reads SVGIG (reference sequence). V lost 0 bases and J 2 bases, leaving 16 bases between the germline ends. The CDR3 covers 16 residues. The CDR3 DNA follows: TGTGCCTGGAGTGTACTGCGAGCGGGTGGAAACTATGGCTACACCTTC. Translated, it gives CAWSVLRAGGNYGYTF.

CDR3 nucleotide sequence: TGTGCCAGCAGCGTAGGGGGGGCTGGGGCCAACGTCCTGACTTTC. It is translated as CASSVGGAGANVLTF. The V and J genes are TRBV9 and TRBJ2-6; possibly TRBD2 for D (6 bases). Trimming cost V 0 bases and J 2 bases, with 6 bases left between them. Germline V CDR1 and CDR2: SGDLS, YYNGEE. The CDR3 is 15 amino acids.

Here the CDR3 DNA reads TGTGCCAGCAGTTACTCACAGGGGACCCAGCCCCAGCATTTT. Protein sequence: CASSYSQGTQPQHF. The gene calls are TRBV6-5 and TRBJ1-5; TRBD1 aligns across 7 bases. Germline CDR1 MNHEY, CDR2 SVGAGI. The length of the CDR3 is 14 residues. The junction had 3 bases not matched to a gene; V was cut back by 0 bases and J by 7 bases.

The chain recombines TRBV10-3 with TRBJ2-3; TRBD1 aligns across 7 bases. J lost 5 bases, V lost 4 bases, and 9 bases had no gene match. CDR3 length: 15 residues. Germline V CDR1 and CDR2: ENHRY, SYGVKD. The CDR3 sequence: CAISAGQGVIDTQYF. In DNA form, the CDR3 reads TGTGCCATCAGTGCTGGGCAGGGGGTAATAGATACGCAGTATTTT.